One sample yielded the 24 T cell receptor beta chains listed below, sequenced in a study of blood T cells in healthy people across ages. A second PCR of 7 to 11 cycles used a sample-barcoded 5' primer and a J-beta primer mix. Each CDR3 protein gets one entry after TCRdb re-called the 5' RACE reads with MiXCR. The table shows 630,000 or so distinct CDR3 sequences, with approximately 30% occurring only once. Specimen: blood. These receptors were collected from an elderly woman in good health.

This clonotype was observed at least ten times. V and J are TRBV4-2 and TRBJ2-2; D unresolved. The CDR3 is made up of 14 amino acids. The germline V and J ends were trimmed by 5 bases and 6 bases, with 13 bases remaining between them. Germline assignment: CDR1 LGHNA and CDR2 YNFKEQ. The CDR3 here is CASSYQTPSGELFF. In DNA form, the CDR3 reads TGTGCCAGCAGCTACCAGACCCCCTCCGGGGAGCTGTTTTTT.

This clonotype was found many times. The chain links TRBV20-1 to TRBJ2-1; TRBD2 aligns across 9 bases. This CDR3 comprises 15 residues. The V gene's germline CDR1 is DFQATT and CDR2 SNEGSKA (reference sequence). The junction had 3 bases not matched to a gene; V was cut back by 1 base and J by 2 bases. The DNA of the CDR3 is TGCAGTGCTAGAGGTTTAGCGGGGGCCTACAATGAGCAGTTCTTC. Encoded protein: CSARGLAGAYNEQFF.

This clonotype was recorded many times. The chain combines TRBV5-5 with TRBJ2-5, with 7 bases aligning to TRBD2. Germline V gives CDR1 SGHKS, CDR2 YYEKEE (reference sequence). The CDR3 totals 15 residues. The J segment lost 3 bases and the V segment lost 1 base, leaving 6 bases of the junction unmatched. CDR3 nucleotides: TGTGCCAGCAGCTTGCGGGGGGACCATAAAGAGACCCAGTACTTC. It specifies CASSLRGDHKETQYF.

This clonotype has at least ten counts. The rearrangement joins TRBV5-6 to TRBJ1-5, with D perhaps matching TRBD1 (5 bases). The germline V and J ends were trimmed by 4 bases and 4 bases, with 18 bases remaining between them. In germline, CDR1 is SGHDT, CDR2 YYEEEE. This CDR3 has 16 amino acids. The CDR3 bases are TGTGCCAGCAGCCTGCGGGTGGGGCAGACAAATCAGCCCCAGCATTTT. Amino acids: CASSLRVGQTNQPQHF. Drawing the rest from reference TRBV5-6 and TRBJ1-5, the complete variable domain is DAGVTQSPTHLIKTRGQQVTLRCSPKSGHDTVSWYQQALGQGPQFIFQYYEEEERQRGNFPDRFSGHQFPNYSSELNVNALLLGDSALYLCASSLRVGQTNQPQHFGDGTRLSIL.

This clonotype has at least ten counts. The chain recombines TRBV15 with TRBJ1-2, with 7 positions matching TRBD1. Germline lookup yields CDR1 LNHNV and CDR2 YYDKDF (reference sequence). Unmatched junction bases numbered 6, after V lost 3 bases and J lost 8 bases. CDR3 length equals 13 residues. CDR3 nucleotides: TGTGCCACCAGCAGCCGACAGGGAGAGGGCTACACCTTC. Amino acids: CATSSRQGEGYTF.

The chain carries TRBV4-2 and TRBJ1-6; the D is unclear. V was pared by 0 bases and J by 5 bases, with 11 bases between. CDR1 LGHNA and CDR2 YNFKEQ come from the germline V gene. This CDR3 has 16 residues. CDR3 DNA: TGTGCCAGCAGCCAAGATCTACTTGGTGATAATTCACCCCTCCACTTT. Translated, it gives CASSQDLLGDNSPLHF.

The V and J genes are TRBV24-1 and TRBJ2-1; D gene unclear. V was clipped by 0 bases and J by 4 bases, with 9 bases between them. Germline V lookup: CDR1 KGHDR, CDR2 SFDVKD. The CDR3 is made up of 15 amino acids. CDR3 coding DNA: TGTGCCACCAGTGATTTGGCCTTGGGATACAATGAGCAGTTCTTC. Translating it yields CATSDLALGYNEQFF.

In this sample, this clonotype turned up many times. In DNA, the CDR3 is TGTGCCATCAGCCACTCGGGACCAAGCAATCAGCCCCAGCATTTT. As protein: CAISHSGPSNQPQHF. V and J are TRBV10-3 and TRBJ1-5; weak D call: TRBD1 (5 bases). V was trimmed by 6 bases and J by 1 base, leaving 13 bases between them. This CDR3 spans 15 amino acids. Per the germline V gene, CDR1 is ENHRY and CDR2 is SYGVKD.

Details on this clonotype: This could be a read error, since a much larger clone is one nucleotide away. CDR3: CASSKSAGMPDTQYF. The CDR3 DNA is TGTGCCAGCAGCAAATCGGCGGGGATGCCAGATACGCAGTATTTT. This chain links TRBV9 with TRBJ2-3, with a tentative D call TRBD2 (6 bases). Germline values: CDR1 SGDLS, CDR2 YYNGEE. V lost 4 bases and J 4 bases, leaving 16 bases between the germline ends. The CDR3 is made up of 15 amino acids.

Note on this clonotype: A much larger clone differs from this one at a single base, so this may be a read error. The chain couples TRBV10-3 to TRBJ1-1; TRBD1 matches at 7 bases. Germline V lookup: CDR1 ENHRY, CDR2 SYGVKD. Losses at the gene ends were 6 bases for V and 4 bases for J; bases not matched to a gene: 5. The CDR3 extends over 13 amino acids. CDR3 coding DNA: TGTGCCATCAGGGGGAACAGGGGCACTGAAGCTTTCTTT. It specifies CAIRGNRGTEAFF.

V usage is TRBV20-1 and J usage is TRBJ1-1, with D possibly matching TRBD1 (6 bases). This CDR3 spans 13 amino acids. Germline loops: CDR1 DFQATT, CDR2 SNEGSKA (reference sequence). V shed 6 bases and J shed 3 bases, with 14 bases lying between them. The CDR3 DNA reads TGCAGTGCCTCTCCAGGGGTGGACACTGAAGCTTTCTTT. Its protein is CSASPGVDTEAFF.

The table lists this clonotype with a few counts. A single base separates this from a much larger clone, so it may be a read error. The chain links TRBV12-3 or TRBV12-4 to TRBJ2-1; the match to TRBD2 covers 8 bases. Gene TRBJ2-7 matches the end of the DNA better, so the J call may be wrong. The CDR3 has 16 residues. The CDR3 sequence is CASSLQRGFSYNEQYF. The CDR3 DNA reads TGTGCCAGCAGCTTACAGCGGGGGTTCTCCTACAATGAGCAGTACTTC.

In this sample, this clonotype turned up many times. The gene calls are TRBV7-2 and TRBJ2-1; 7 bases match TRBD1. Germline lookup yields CDR1 SGHTA and CDR2 FQGNSA. The CDR3 has 18 amino acids. V lost 2 bases to trimming and J lost 6 bases; unmatched junction nucleotides: 16. CDR3 in amino acids: CASSLMVSRQGRGNEQFF. The CDR3 nucleotides read TGTGCCAGCAGCTTAATGGTATCGCGACAGGGTCGGGGCAATGAGCAGTTCTTC.

This clonotype was found many times. The V call is TRBV4-3, the J call TRBJ2-1, with 9 bases identical to TRBD1. Germline trimming cut 4 bases from V and 5 bases from J; bases unmatched to any gene: 9. CDR1 and CDR2 from the germline V gene are LGHNA and YSLEER. This CDR3 is 16 amino acids long. This CDR3 is CASSLRPGQGNNEQFF. DNA of the CDR3: TGCGCCAGCAGCCTTAGACCGGGACAGGGAAACAATGAGCAGTTCTTC.

To note about this clonotype: A much larger clone lies a single base off, so this may be a read error. The genes are TRBV7-8 and TRBJ2-5; TRBD1 might be the D (7 bases). The CDR3 sequence is 15 residues long. Germline V gene sequence: CDR1 SGHVS, CDR2 FQNEAQ. V lost 1 base to trimming and J lost 11 bases, with 20 bases between them. The CDR3 DNA reads TGTGCCAGCAGCTTAGGAGGCAGGGGGTCGGGGGAGCAGTACTTC. This codes for CASSLGGRGSGEQYF.

To note about this clonotype: Its ends do not fully match the called genes, so a read error is possible. The CDR3 sequence: CASSLESNAGDLFF. Written as DNA, the CDR3 is TGTGCCAGCAGTCTAGAATCGAACGCCGGGGACCTGTTTTTT. V is TRBV6-4 and J is TRBJ2-2; D is tentatively TRBD1 or TRBD2 (5 bases each). The length of the CDR3 is 14 residues. Germline loops: CDR1 MRHNA, CDR2 SNTAGT.

The chain is built from TRBV5-1 and TRBJ2-2; 10 bases map to TRBD1. CDR3 length: 17 amino acids. V shed 10 bases, J shed 3 bases, and the junction held 15 bases outside the gene matches. Germline V gives CDR1 SGHRS, CDR2 YFSETQ. CDR3 protein: CAPKTGGAISDTGELFF. CDR3 DNA: TGCGCCCCCAAGACAGGGGGCGCAATCTCGGACACCGGGGAGCTGTTTTTT.

This clonotype was recorded many times. The rearrangement links TRBV28 to TRBJ2-7; D possibly corresponds to TRBD1 (6 bases). Germline CDR1 is MDHEN and CDR2 is SYDVKM. The CDR3 has 14 amino acids. V gave up 10 bases and J gave up 4 bases, with 20 bases separating them. The CDR3 bases are TGTGCCACCCAGAAGGGTCAGGGGTTGTACGAGCAGTACTTC. It codes for CATQKGQGLYEQYF.

The rearrangement joins TRBV3-1 to TRBJ2-7, with TRBD2 as a possible D gene (6 bases). The CDR3 is made up of 14 amino acids. Trimming removed 3 bases at V and 6 bases at J, with 15 bases between. The V gene's germline CDR1 is LGHDT and CDR2 YNNKEL (reference sequence). CDR3: CASSQGDFPAEQYF. The CDR3 DNA is TGTGCCAGCAGCCAGGGGGACTTCCCCGCCGAGCAGTACTTC.

This rearrangement joins TRBV20-1 to TRBJ1-5, with 8 bases matching TRBD1. Germline CDR1 reads DFQATT; CDR2 reads SNEGSKA (reference sequence). The CDR3 is 14 amino acids. After removal of 5 bases from V and 2 bases from J, the junction contained 5 bases not matched to a gene. The CDR3 region is CSAQPGQGNQPQHF. The CDR3 DNA sequence: TGCAGTGCTCAACCGGGACAGGGCAATCAGCCCCAGCATTTT.

The chain combines TRBV19 with TRBJ1-5; 8 bases fit TRBD1. CDR1 and CDR2 (germline): LNHDA, SQIVND (reference sequence). V trimming: 3 bases; J trimming: 6 bases; junction bases outside the gene matches: 7. The CDR3 contains 15 residues. The CDR3 protein is CASSIGAGGGQPQHF. For the CDR3, the DNA is TGTGCCAGTAGTATCGGGGCAGGGGGCGGTCAGCCCCAGCATTTT. The full variable domain, with the rest looked up from reference TRBV19 and TRBJ1-5, is DGGITQSPKYLFRKEGQNVTLSCEQNLNHDAMYWYRQDPGQGLRLIYYSQIVNDFQKGDIAEGYSVSREKKESFPLTVTSAQKNPTAFYLCASSIGAGGGQPQHFGDGTRLSIL.

V is TRBV7-2 and J is TRBJ2-5; TRBD1 matches at 8 bases. The J call may be wrong; the DNA end is better matched by TRBJ2-7. CDR1 is SGHTA and CDR2 is FQGNSA in the germline V gene. This CDR3 is built from 15 residues. The CDR3, as DNA: TGTGCCAGCAGCTTCGTAGGGACAGGAGGCCACGAGCAGTACTTC. Protein: CASSFVGTGGHEQYF.

In this sample, this clonotype turned up many times. The chain is built from TRBV7-9 and TRBJ2-5, with D unclear. Trimming stripped 4 bases from V and 2 bases from J, with 11 bases between. The CDR3 is 14 residues long. Germline CDR1 reads SEHNR; CDR2 reads FQNEAQ (reference sequence). The CDR3 is CASSSASYQETQYF. As DNA, the CDR3 is TGTGCCAGCAGCTCCGCCTCCTATCAAGAGACCCAGTACTTC.

This clonotype was seen more than once but under ten times. The chain employs TRBV6-2 or TRBV6-3 and TRBJ1-4, with TRBD1 identical over 8 bases. Trimming at V came to 3 bases and at J to 0 bases, leaving 21 bases not matched to a gene. This CDR3 has 22 residues. Germline loops: CDR1 MNHEY, CDR2 SVGEGT. This CDR3 is CASSYNPTRTGTGFATNEKLFF. CDR3 nucleotide sequence: TGTGCCAGCAGTTATAACCCGACTCGCACCGGGACAGGATTTGCAACTAATGAAAAACTGTTTTTT.